These 21 T cell receptor beta chains originate from one sample sequenced in a study of blood T cell repertoires in COVID-19. TCRdb's table, derived via immunoSEQ multiplex PCR, lists solely in-frame clones and lacks some. The sample gives a few hundred thousand clones, 80% of which show up once; 4.3% is in the top ten. Sequencing was done on a sample of PBMCs or T cells enriched from blood (not recorded which). These receptors were obtained from a man aged 30 to 45 with acute COVID-19.

The gene calls are TRBV6-5 and TRBJ1-2; D may be TRBD1 (5 bases). Germline assignment: CDR1 MNHEY and CDR2 SVGAGI. The V end was cut by 6 bases, the J end by 2 bases, with 10 bases between. This CDR3 comprises 13 residues. The CDR3 loop is CASREGRNYGYTF. The CDR3 DNA reads TGTGCCAGCAGGGAGGGGAGGAACTATGGCTACACCTTC.

This chain joins TRBV11-2 and TRBJ2-2, with TRBD2 identical over 7 bases. The CDR3 loop spans 19 amino acids. CDR1 and CDR2 (germline): SGHAT, FQNNGV. Losses at the gene ends were 5 bases for V and 7 bases for J; bases not matched to a gene: 22. The CDR3 DNA reads as TGTGCCAGCAGCCCTCACATACTAGCGACCTGGGTATTTAACGGGGAGCTGTTTTTT. It translates to CASSPHILATWVFNGELFF.

As for this clone: The same CDR3 arises from other DNA sequences in this sample as well. The chain combines TRBV5-1 with TRBJ1-6; D unresolved. This CDR3 spans 14 amino acids. Germline CDR1 reads SGHRS; CDR2 reads YFSETQ. V was trimmed by 2 bases and J by 4 bases, leaving 7 bases between them. Here the CDR3 reads CASSLDGYNSPLHF. The CDR3 nucleotides read TGCGCCAGCAGCTTAGACGGGTATAATTCACCCCTCCACTTT.

The chain is built from TRBV28 and TRBJ1-2, with 9 nucleotides matching TRBD1. Trimming took 6 bases from V and 5 from J; bases not matched to a gene: 7. This CDR3 spans 14 amino acids. Germline V lookup: CDR1 MDHEN, CDR2 SYDVKM. Here the CDR3 reads CASRPGQGSYGYTF. For the CDR3, the DNA is TGTGCCAGCAGACCGGGACAGGGCTCTTATGGCTACACCTTC.

The CDR3 protein is CASGPGSVNYGYTF. The CDR3 nucleotides are TGTGCCAGCGGTCCGGGGTCCGTTAACTATGGCTACACCTTC. The genes are TRBV27 and TRBJ1-2, with D hard to call. The germline V and J ends were trimmed by 8 bases and 1 base, with 14 bases remaining between them. CDR3 length: 14 amino acids. CDR1 and CDR2 (germline): MNHEY, SMNVEV (reference sequence).

The chain carries TRBV2 and TRBJ1-6; TRBD1 matches at 8 bases. Per germline, CDR1 SNHLY and CDR2 FYNNEI. There are 14 residues in the CDR3. V was clipped by 4 bases and J by 5 bases; unmatched bases: 1. The CDR3: CASSGGQDNSPLHF. The CDR3 DNA follows: TGTGCCAGCAGTGGGGGACAGGATAATTCACCCCTCCACTTT.

This chain connects TRBV3-1 (or the pseudogene TRBV3-2) to TRBJ1-1; D is unclear. Germline V gene lookup returns CDR1 LGHDT and CDR2 YNNKEL (reference sequence). The CDR3 loop spans 15 amino acids. V shed 1 base and J shed 2 bases, with 11 bases lying between them. The CDR3 DNA follows: TGTGCCAGCAGCCAAGCGACGACATCCAACACTGAAGCTTTCTTT. Its protein product is CASSQATTSNTEAFF.

This chain links TRBV24-1 with TRBJ1-2, with 11 bases lining up with TRBD1. This CDR3 spans 16 amino acids. Germline CDR1 and CDR2: KGHDR and SFDVKD. Trimming took 2 bases from V and 6 from J; bases not matched to a gene: 7. The CDR3 reads CATSDSGTGGKDGYTF. As DNA, the CDR3 is TGTGCCACCAGTGATTCCGGGACAGGGGGGAAAGATGGCTACACCTTC.

The CDR3 is CASSMGTGGSNYGYTF. CDR3 sequence (DNA): TGTGCCAGTAGTATGGGGACAGGGGGCTCGAACTATGGCTACACCTTC. The genes are TRBV19 and TRBJ1-2; 12 nucleotides match TRBD1. The length of the CDR3 is 16 residues. V was pared by 3 bases and J by 2 bases, with 4 bases of the junction left unmatched. Germline V lookup: CDR1 LNHDA, CDR2 SQIVND (reference sequence).

J is TRBJ2-3 and V is TRBV4-1; TRBD1 matches 7 bases. Germline V lookup: CDR1 MGHRA, CDR2 YSYEKL. The CDR3 is 15 residues long. J gave up 0 bases and V 2 bases, and 2 bases lay outside the gene matches. CDR3 amino acids: CASSQKGASTDTQYF. The DNA of the CDR3 is TGCGCCAGCAGCCAAAAGGGGGCCAGCACAGATACGCAGTATTTT.

This rearrangement joins TRBV27 to TRBJ2-7; 9 nucleotides agree with TRBD1. Trimming took 5 bases from V and 5 from J; bases not matched to a gene: 7. Germline CDR1 MNHEY, CDR2 SMNVEV (reference sequence). The CDR3 is 14 residues long. CDR3 sequence reads: CASSVLGTGNEQYF. CDR3 DNA: TGTGCCAGCAGTGTACTAGGGACAGGGAACGAGCAGTACTTC.

This chain connects TRBV28 to TRBJ2-5; D is uncertain. This CDR3 has 14 amino acids. The V gene lost 5 bases and the J gene lost 5 bases, with 15 bases spanning the gap. In germline, CDR1 is MDHEN, CDR2 SYDVKM. The CDR3 here is CASSPTTLAETQYF. The CDR3 DNA is TGTGCCAGCAGTCCCACGACACTGGCTGAGACCCAGTACTTC. The full variable domain, with the rest looked up from reference TRBV28 and TRBJ2-5, is DVKVTQSSRYLVKRTGEKVFLECVQDMDHENMFWYRQDPGLGLRLIYFSYDVKMKEKGDIPEGYSVSREKKERFSLILESASTNQTSMYLCASSPTTLAETQYFGPGTRLLVL.

The chain joins TRBV3-1 (or the pseudogene TRBV3-2) to TRBJ1-3; perhaps TRBD1 as D (6 bases). The CDR3 contains 15 residues. The germline gives CDR1 LGHDT, CDR2 YNNKEL (reference sequence). V was pared by 0 bases and J by 1 base, with 7 bases between. CDR3 region: CASSQDRGSGNTIYF. In DNA, the CDR3 is TGTGCCAGCAGCCAAGACAGGGGATCTGGAAACACCATATATTTT.

V is TRBV3-1 (or the pseudogene TRBV3-2) and J is TRBJ2-2; no reliable D call. This CDR3 contains 13 residues. V lost 4 bases and J 6 bases, leaving 9 bases between the germline ends. Germline-derived CDR1 and CDR2 are LGHDT and YNNKEL (reference sequence). The CDR3 here is CASSPEAAGELFF. The CDR3 bases are TGTGCCAGCAGCCCCGAGGCGGCCGGGGAGCTGTTTTTT.

The V call is TRBV29-1, the J call TRBJ1-1, with no clear D. The CDR3 consists of 12 residues. Trimming took 0 bases from V and 10 from J, leaving 12 bases between them. Germline V gene data show CDR1 as SQVTM and CDR2 as ANQGSEA. The CDR3 DNA follows: TGCAGCGTTGAAGATACCGGACTGGGAGCTTTCTTT. As protein: CSVEDTGLGAFF.

The chain carries TRBV11-2 and TRBJ2-7; 8 nucleotides match TRBD2. CDR3 length: 15 residues. Germline-derived CDR1 and CDR2 are SGHAT and FQNNGV. Germline trimming cut 1 base from V and 1 base from J; bases unmatched to any gene: 3. For the CDR3, the DNA is TGTGCCAGCAGCTTAGTAGCGGGGTTGTCCTACGAGCAGTACTTC. Protein product: CASSLVAGLSYEQYF.

This clone appeared a single time. This chain joins TRBV5-6 and TRBJ1-2; no clear D gene. V was pared by 4 bases and J by 7 bases, with 14 bases between. The CDR3 runs 13 residues. Per germline, CDR1 SGHDT and CDR2 YYEEEE. The CDR3 nucleotides read TGTGCCAGCAGCCCCGGGAGCTTGTCTGGCTACACCTTC. This encodes CASSPGSLSGYTF.

V usage is TRBV21-1 and J usage is TRBJ2-7; the DNA was not compared with TRBD1, the D call given in the table. TRBV21-1 is marked as a pseudogene. The length of the CDR3 is 16 residues. The CDR3 nucleotides read TGTGCCAGCAGCAAAAGGAGTTCGCCGTCAGGGTCTGAATGGATCTTC. Its translation is CASSKRSSPSGSEWIF.

This clone was seen only once. The chain uses TRBV29-1 and TRBJ2-3, with D possibly matching TRBD2 (6 bases). The V end was cut by 7 bases, the J end by 2 bases, with 13 bases between. CDR1 and CDR2 (germline): SQVTM, ANQGSEA. The CDR3 has 13 amino acids. The CDR3 spells CSAGTPYTDTQYF. CDR3 in DNA: TGCAGCGCCGGGACTCCTTACACAGATACGCAGTATTTT.

This chain connects TRBV5-1 to TRBJ2-1; the match to TRBD1 covers 10 bases. The CDR3 has 16 residues. Germline assignment: CDR1 SGHRS and CDR2 YFSETQ. J gave up 6 bases and V 2 bases, and 8 bases lay outside the gene matches. CDR3 DNA sequence: TGCGCCAGCAGCTTTCGTGGAAGGACAGGGGGCAATGAGCAGTTCTTC. It codes for CASSFRGRTGGNEQFF.

The CDR3 reads CASRRTGTSSSGANVLTF. In nucleotides, the CDR3 is TGTGCCAGCAGGAGGACAGGGACTTCCTCATCTGGGGCCAACGTCCTGACTTTC. The rearrangement joins TRBV11-2 to TRBJ2-6, with TRBD1 identical over 8 bases. The CDR3 extends over 18 amino acids. The V gene end was trimmed by 6 bases and the J gene end by 1 base; junction bases not matched to a gene: 11. Germline CDR1 and CDR2: SGHAT and FQNNGV.